This TCR beta chain derives from a study of T cells after yellow fever vaccination. Study summary: Each low-cell-number fraction was prepared by means of SMART-Seq v4 Ultra Low Input.

A remark on this clonotype: Antigen: not known.

Researchers made TCR cDNA using 5'RACE template switching, and this step added a universal primer site and UMIs. TCRdb re-called the 5' RACE reads through MiXCR, storing one row per CDR3 protein. The table records 600,000 to 750,000 distinct CDR3 sequences, about 12% of them present only once. V gave up 2 bases and J gave up 0 bases, with 10 bases separating them. Germline V gives CDR1 ENHRY, CDR2 SYGVKD. The CDR3 spans 15 residues. General observations from the study: Weaker in magnitude, the secondary response showed a faster peak on day 5 versus 15. The booster saw the reappearance of most primary-vaccination clones (about 95% CD4, almost 90% CD8).

The sequence was obtained from a man aged 25-45 years who received the YFV17D yellow fever vaccine. The specimen comprised PBMCs, sampled on the day of the yellow fever booster vaccination. J is TRBJ1-2 and V is TRBV10-3, with a possible D match to TRBD1 (5 bases). In DNA, the CDR3 is TGTGCCATCAGTGAGGGGCAGGGAGCTAACTATGGCTACACCTTC. Protein: CAISEGQGANYGYTF.